These T cell receptor beta chains were read from a single sample in a study of OX40 agonist ivuxolimab in advanced cancers. Assay used: immunoSEQ multiplex PCR; TCRdb lists only in-frame clones, some missing. The table lists 20,000 to 25,000 clones, 80% to 90% of them singletons. This material consisted of CD4+ or CD8+ T cells sorted from blood, taken in a trial of the OX40 agonist ivuxolimab. These receptors came from an adult with an advanced solid tumor such as melanoma, head and neck, liver or kidney cancer. Each CDR3 is given with its conserved first and last residue. Each record gives: clone size, J gene, D gene, CDR3 length, V gene, CDR3 DNA, CDR3 protein. The D gene is left open where the match is weak. Part of the rows lack a size; the others show once, few, many or a class for expanded clones.

-	TRBJ2-7	-	17	TRBV28	TGTGCCAGCAGTTACGCGGGACAGTCCGGGAGGGCTAGGGAGCAGTACTTC	CASSYAGQSGRAREQYF
-	TRBJ1-2	-	13	TRBV11-2	TGTGCCAGCAGCTTAGAACCCCGACGGGGCTACACCTTC	CASSLEPRRGYTF
-	TRBJ2-1	-	16	TRBV9	TGTGCCAGCAGCGTAGATCTAGCGATCTCCTACAATGAGCAGTTCTTC	CASSVDLAISYNEQFF
-	TRBJ2-7	-	15	TRBV18	TGTGCCAGCTCACTTGACCGGGACGGTGCCTACGAGCAGTACTTC	CASSLDRDGAYEQYF
-	TRBJ2-5	TRBD2	15	TRBV18	TGTGCCAGCTCACCCCCGGGACGGGGGGGAGAGACCCAGTACTTC	CASSPPGRGGETQYF
-	TRBJ2-4	-	17	TRBV19	TGTGCCAGTAGCTATATCCCCTCCATACTAGCCAAAAACATTCAGTACTTC	CASSYIPSILAKNIQYF
-	TRBJ2-7	-	15	TRBV7-8	TGTGCCAGCACTCTCCTCGGGTTTAGCTCCTACGAGCAGTACTTC	CASTLLGFSSYEQYF
-	TRBJ2-7	-	15	TRBV4-2	TGTGCCAGCAGCCAAGTGCCGGATAACCACTACGAGCAGTACTTC	CASSQVPDNHYEQYF
-	TRBJ2-1	TRBD2	15	TRBV7-3	TGTGCCAGCAGCTTAGGCGGGGGCTCCTACAATGAGCAGTTCTTC	CASSLGGGSYNEQFF
-	TRBJ2-3	-	13	TRBV4-1	TGCGCCAGCAGCCAAGATTGGGGGGCCAGGCAGTATTTT	CASSQDWGARQYF
once	TRBJ1-5	-	15	TRBV11-3	TGTGCCAGCAGCCCGGGGGTTGCTTTGCTTGAGCCCCAGCATTTT	CASSPGVALLEPQHF
-	TRBJ2-5	-	15	TRBV6-5	TGTGCCATACAGGAACGAGGAGGGGTGGGTGAGACCCAGTACTTC	CAIQERGGVGETQYF
-	TRBJ2-7	-	12	TRBV7-6	TGTGCCAGCAGTAGTGCTTCCTACGAGCAGTACTTC	CASSSASYEQYF
-	TRBJ1-5	-	14	TRBV27	TGTGCCAGCAGTTTCCATGAGGGGCGAGGAGCCCAGCATTTT	CASSFHEGRGAQHF
-	TRBJ1-1	TRBD1	17	TRBV9	TGTGCCAGCAGCCCCGGTGTCATCGACAGGGCAATGACTGAAGCTTTCTTT	CASSPGVIDRAMTEAFF
-	TRBJ2-7	-	12	TRBV27	TGTGCCAGCAGGGACGGGAGCTACGAGCAGTACTTC	CASRDGSYEQYF
-	TRBJ2-3	TRBD1	16	TRBV7-3	TGTGCCAGCAGCTTCAGGGACAGGGAGGGCACAGATACGCAGTATTTT	CASSFRDREGTDTQYF
-	TRBJ1-1	-	12	TRBV7-9	TGTGCCAGCAGCTTAAACCAGGTTGAAGCTTTCTTT	CASSLNQVEAFF
few	TRBJ2-7	-	12	TRBV7-3	TGTGCCAGCAGCTTAATTGGGGGAGAGCAGTACTTC	CASSLIGGEQYF
few	TRBJ2-7	-	12	TRBV15	TGTGCCACCAGCCGGGGAGACTACGAGCAGTACTTC	CATSRGDYEQYF
-	TRBJ1-3	-	14	TRBV7-2	TGTGCCAGCAGCGAGGGGCTGTCTGGAAACACCATATATTTT	CASSEGLSGNTIYF
-	TRBJ2-1	-	14	TRBV29-1	TGCAGCCCAGATGGAGGCTCGGTCTACAATGAGCAGTTCTTC	CSPDGGSVYNEQFF
once	TRBJ2-3	TRBD1	15	TRBV27	TGTGCCAGCAGTTTGGGGACAGGCTCCACAGATACGCAGTATTTT	CASSLGTGSTDTQYF
-	TRBJ1-5	-	15	TRBV2	TGTGCCAGCAGCCAACGGGGGGACGGAGGACAGCCCCAGCATTTT	CASSQRGDGGQPQHF
-	TRBJ1-4	TRBD1	18	TRBV7-9	TGTGCCAGCAGCCCACCCCAACCCGGGACAGGGTCTAATGAAAAACTGTTTTTT	CASSPPQPGTGSNEKLFF
-	TRBJ1-1	-	14	TRBV18	TGTGCCAGCTCACCGTGGGAGGGGGTAAATGAAGCTTTCTTT	CASSPWEGVNEAFF
-	TRBJ2-6	-	18	TRBV10-1	TGCGCCAGCAGTGAGTCGGTCCAGGGAGAGGCTGGGGCCAACGTCCTGACTTTC	CASSESVQGEAGANVLTF
-	TRBJ2-7	-	14	TRBV28	TGTGCCAGCAGTTTACAGGGTGCGGCCTACGAGCAGTACTTC	CASSLQGAAYEQYF
-	TRBJ2-7	TRBD1	13	TRBV6-1	TGTGCCACAGACCGGGACAGTGTTTACGAGCAGTACTTC	CATDRDSVYEQYF
-	TRBJ1-6	-	11	TRBV28	TGTGCCAGCAGTTTCGAAGGACACTGGAGATTT	CASSFEGHWRF
-	TRBJ2-7	-	16	TRBV10-1	TGCGCCAGCAGTGAGTCGGGGGAACGAAGGGCCTACGAGCAGTACTTC	CASSESGERRAYEQYF
-	TRBJ2-2	-	13	TRBV10-1	TGCGCCAGCAGTGTGGACTACACCGGGGAGCTGTTTTTT	CASSVDYTGELFF
-	TRBJ2-7	TRBD2	16	TRBV4-1	TGCGCCAGCAGCCCCGCCGGGACGCGGGGGGGTTACGAGCAGTACTTC	CASSPAGTRGGYEQYF
-	TRBJ2-3	-	13	TRBV10-3	TGTGGAACTTCAGCGGCCAGCACAGATACGCAGTATTTT	CGTSAASTDTQYF
-	TRBJ2-1	TRBD1	11	TRBV9	TGTGCCAGTACAGGGGGCCATGAGCAGTTCTTC	CASTGGHEQFF
-	TRBJ2-1	-	12	TRBV7-9	TGTGCCAGCAGCTACCGTATTAGCGAGCAGTTCTTC	CASSYRISEQFF
-	TRBJ2-7	-	14	TRBV11-2	TGTGCCAGCAGCCCTTCGGTCCGGTCGGGGGAGCAGTACTTC	CASSPSVRSGEQYF
-	TRBJ2-7	-	13	TRBV9	TGTGCCAGCAGCGTGGGGTCGACCTACGAGCAGTACTTC	CASSVGSTYEQYF
once	TRBJ2-3	-	16	TRBV27	TGTGCCAGCAGCCGGCACAGGGCCCAGGGCACAGATACGCAGTATTTT	CASSRHRAQGTDTQYF
-	TRBJ1-2	-	13	TRBV6-1	TGTGCCAGCAGCCTTTCAGGGCCGGATGGCTACACCTTC	CASSLSGPDGYTF